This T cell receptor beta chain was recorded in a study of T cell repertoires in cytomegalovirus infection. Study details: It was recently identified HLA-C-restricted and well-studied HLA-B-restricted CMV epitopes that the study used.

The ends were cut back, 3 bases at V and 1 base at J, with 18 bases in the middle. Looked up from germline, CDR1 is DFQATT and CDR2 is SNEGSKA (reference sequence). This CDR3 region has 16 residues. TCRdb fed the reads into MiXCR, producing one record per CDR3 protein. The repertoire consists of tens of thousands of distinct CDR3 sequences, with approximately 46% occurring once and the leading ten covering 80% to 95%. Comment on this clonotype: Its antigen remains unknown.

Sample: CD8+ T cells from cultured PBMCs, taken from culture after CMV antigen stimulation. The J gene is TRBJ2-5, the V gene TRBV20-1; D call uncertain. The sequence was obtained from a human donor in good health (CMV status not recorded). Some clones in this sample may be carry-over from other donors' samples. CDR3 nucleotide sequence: TGCAGTGCTAGTTCAGGTGGCCCGGGCCCCCAAGAGACCCAGTACTTC. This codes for CSASSGGPGPQETQYF.